The 22 T cell receptor beta chains given below trace back to one sample, sequenced in a study of cytomegalovirus exposure and HLA in healthy donors. PCR primers comprised 60 Vbeta and 13 Jbeta primers. Generated by immunoSEQ multiplex PCR, the TCRdb table keeps only in-frame clones and is missing some. The sample yields 99,000 or so clones, 70% to 80% seen once. Sample: PBMCs. These receptors came from a male donor in good health and CMV-seropositive.

The genes are TRBV28 and TRBJ1-1, with D unclear. The ends were cut back, 5 bases at V and 2 bases at J, with 6 bases in the middle. The CDR3 is made up of 12 amino acids. Germline CDR1 reads MDHEN; CDR2 reads SYDVKM. CDR3 nucleotides: TGTGCCAGCAGTGACTCCAACACTGAAGCTTTCTTT. Residues: CASSDSNTEAFF.

The chain combines TRBV11-1 with TRBJ2-5; 11 bases match TRBD2. The length of the CDR3 is 15 residues. The germline gives CDR1 SGHAT, CDR2 FQDESV (reference sequence). The J segment lost 2 bases and the V segment lost 1 base, leaving 0 bases of the junction unmatched. CDR3 sequence: CASSLGTSGQETQYF. The DNA of the CDR3 is TGTGCCAGCAGCTTAGGGACTAGCGGGCAAGAGACCCAGTACTTC.

The chain employs TRBV5-1 and TRBJ2-2; 7 bases fit TRBD2. Germline V gene data show CDR1 as SGHRS and CDR2 as YFSETQ. After removal of 3 bases from V and 0 bases from J, the junction contained 2 bases not matched to a gene. This CDR3 spans 15 amino acids. CDR3 sequence: CASSSGGTNTGELFF. The DNA of the CDR3 is TGCGCCAGCAGCTCGGGGGGAACGAACACCGGGGAGCTGTTTTTT.

V usage is TRBV5-1 and J usage is TRBJ1-1, with 7 bases fitting TRBD1. With V trimmed by 3 bases and J by 3 bases, 5 bases remained unmatched. The CDR3 has 14 amino acids. Germline CDR1 reads SGHRS; CDR2 reads YFSETQ. This chain's CDR3 is CASSSLDRDTEAFF. CDR3 bases: TGCGCCAGCAGCTCCCTTGACAGGGACACTGAAGCTTTCTTT.

The rearrangement uses TRBV29-1 and TRBJ2-1, with TRBD2 matching over 7 bases. V gave up 5 bases and J gave up 4 bases; unmatched junction bases: 2. The CDR3 spans 12 residues. CDR1 and CDR2 (germline): SQVTM, ANQGSEA. The CDR3 loop reads CSVLAGYNEQFF. CDR3 in DNA: TGCAGCGTTTTAGCGGGTTACAATGAGCAGTTCTTC.

The chain carries TRBV30 and TRBJ1-2; no clear D. Germline loops: CDR1 GTSNPN, CDR2 SVGIG (reference sequence). V lost 5 bases to trimming and J lost 0 bases, with 16 bases between them. This CDR3 is 15 amino acids long. DNA of the CDR3: TGTGCCTGGGCCCTTCGGCGGCTACCTAACTATGGCTACACCTTC. This encodes CAWALRRLPNYGYTF.

CDR3 DNA: TGCGCCAGCAGCCCGGGACTAGCGGGGGGCAGTGAGCAGTTCTTC. It encodes CASSPGLAGGSEQFF. This chain joins TRBV5-1 and TRBJ2-1, with 15 nucleotides matching TRBD2. J gave up 9 bases and V 4 bases, and 5 bases lay outside the gene matches. Germline V gene sequence: CDR1 SGHRS, CDR2 YFSETQ. There are 15 residues in the CDR3.

This clone occurred a few times. This sequence joins TRBV5-6 and TRBJ1-1; D is unresolved. Germline CDR1 and CDR2: SGHDT and YYEEEE. This CDR3 is 15 amino acids long. V was clipped by 0 bases and J by 1 base, with 10 bases between them. The CDR3 spells CASSLVGSGNTEAFF. DNA of the CDR3: TGTGCCAGCAGCTTGGTGGGAAGCGGGAACACTGAAGCTTTCTTT. The variable domain in full, completed from reference TRBV5-6 and TRBJ1-1, reads DAGVTQSPTHLIKTRGQQVTLRCSPKSGHDTVSWYQQALGQGPQFIFQYYEEEERQRGNFPDRFSGHQFPNYSSELNVNALLLGDSALYLCASSLVGSGNTEAFFGQGTRLTVV.

This clone has only a few counts. The chain uses TRBV6-1 and TRBJ2-1, with a tentative D call TRBD2 (6 bases). Between the trimmed V and J ends, which lost 10 bases and 7 bases, there was a span of 14 bases. The CDR3 contains 12 residues. Germline-derived CDR1 and CDR2 are MNHNS and SASEGT. The CDR3 protein is CATRTGTNEQFF. The CDR3 DNA is TGTGCCACCCGGACGGGGACTAATGAGCAGTTCTTC.

V is TRBV2 and J is TRBJ1-5, with 9 positions matching TRBD1. Per germline, CDR1 SNHLY and CDR2 FYNNEI. Trimming took 4 bases from V and 0 from J; bases not matched to a gene: 7. This CDR3 region has 17 residues. CDR3 nucleotide sequence: TGTGCCAGCAGTGGGGGACAGGGCTCGTATAGCAATCAGCCCCAGCATTTT. This translates into CASSGGQGSYSNQPQHF.

J is TRBJ2-1 and V is TRBV4-1, with D unclear. Germline CDR1 and CDR2: MGHRA and YSYEKL. Trimming pared 7 bases from V and 0 bases from J, leaving 10 bases between. This CDR3 has 14 residues. This CDR3 reads CASNHGPSYNEQFF. CDR3 in DNA: TGCGCCAGCAACCATGGGCCCTCCTACAATGAGCAGTTCTTC.

The chain uses TRBV5-1 and TRBJ1-3; D may be TRBD1 (6 bases). This CDR3 region has 15 residues. Trimming stripped 6 bases from V and 0 bases from J, with 13 bases between. The germline V gene encodes CDR1 SGHRS and CDR2 YFSETQ. The CDR3 is CASTLGGASGNTIYF. CDR3 nucleotides: TGCGCCAGCACCTTAGGGGGTGCCTCTGGAAACACCATATATTTT.

This chain connects TRBV7-6 to TRBJ2-3, with 7 bases lining up with TRBD2. Per the germline V gene, CDR1 is SGHVS and CDR2 is FNYEAQ. The CDR3 spans 16 residues. Trimming removed 9 bases from V and 0 bases from J; junction bases left unmatched: 12. The CDR3 sequence is CASSLSAGPSTDTQYF. CDR3 in DNA: TGTGCCAGTTCACTGTCAGCGGGGCCTAGCACAGATACGCAGTATTTT. The variable domain in full, with the rest retrieved from reference TRBV7-6 and TRBJ2-3, is GAGVSQSPRYKVTKRGQDVALRCDPISGHVSLYWYRQALGQGPEFLTYFNYEAQQDKSGLPNDRFSAERPEGSISTLTIQRTEQRDSAMYRCASSLSAGPSTDTQYFGPGTRLTVL.

The rearrangement joins TRBV4-3 to TRBJ1-1, with D possibly TRBD1 on 6 matching bases. Germline CDR1 is LGHNA and CDR2 is YSLEER. The V end lost 8 bases, the J end lost 2 bases, and 15 bases lay between the germline ends. The CDR3 is 14 residues long. The CDR3 is CASSRTALNTEAFF. The CDR3 DNA sequence: TGCGCCAGCTCGAGGACAGCCCTAAACACTGAAGCTTTCTTT.

This chain links TRBV5-1 with TRBJ2-7; possibly TRBD1 for D (5 bases). V shed 3 bases and J shed 2 bases, with 15 bases lying between them. The CDR3 loop spans 15 amino acids. Germline CDR1 reads SGHRS; CDR2 reads YFSETQ. The CDR3 sequence: CASSSPGRDPYEQYF. As DNA, the CDR3 is TGCGCCAGCAGCTCCCCTGGCAGGGATCCCTACGAGCAGTACTTC. Complete variable domain (other parts from reference TRBV5-1 and TRBJ2-7): KAGVTQTPRYLIKTRGQQVTLSCSPISGHRSVSWYQQTPGQGLQFLFEYFSETQRNKGNFPGRFSGRQFSNSRSEMNVSTLELGDSALYLCASSSPGRDPYEQYFGPGTRLTVT.

In its sample, this clone was seen a few times. J is TRBJ1-1 and V is TRBV7-3; possible D gene TRBD1, 5 bases. Germline CDR1 is SGHTA and CDR2 is FQGTGA. This CDR3 contains 15 residues. The germline V and J ends were trimmed by 2 bases and 5 bases, with 15 bases remaining between them. For the CDR3, the DNA is TGTGCCAGCAGCTTATATGGCAGGGTTGGAACTGAAGCTTTCTTT. This gives the protein CASSLYGRVGTEAFF.

CDR3 loop: CASSPQKTGNQPQHF. The CDR3 region has the DNA TGTGCCAGTAGTCCCCAGAAGACAGGGAATCAGCCCCAGCATTTT. V and J are TRBV19 and TRBJ1-5; 7 nucleotides line up with TRBD1. V was clipped by 5 bases and J by 4 bases; unmatched bases: 8. The CDR3 sequence is 15 residues long. Germline V CDR1 and CDR2: LNHDA, SQIVND (reference sequence).

This sequence joins TRBV13 and TRBJ1-1, with D perhaps TRBD1 (5 bases). This CDR3 has 13 amino acids. Looked up from germline, CDR1 is PRHDT and CDR2 is FYEKMQ (reference sequence). Trimming shortened V by 0 bases and J by 7 bases, and 9 bases separated the two germline ends. As DNA, the CDR3 is TGTGCCAGCAGCTTAGGGGGGGAGGGTGAAGCTTTCTTT. Translated: CASSLGGEGEAFF.

The chain is built from TRBV30 and TRBJ1-5; D is undetermined. CDR1 and CDR2 (germline): GTSNPN, SVGIG (reference sequence). The length of the CDR3 is 16 residues. Between the trimmed V and J ends, which lost 0 bases and 1 base, there was a span of 13 bases. The CDR3, as DNA: TGTGCCTGGAGTGTACCGTGGGCAAGGAGCAATCAGCCCCAGCATTTT. It specifies CAWSVPWARSNQPQHF.

This clone has only a few counts. The V gene is TRBV5-4, the J gene TRBJ1-3; D possibly corresponds to TRBD1 (5 bases). V was shortened by 0 bases and J by 7 bases, with 14 bases between the two germline ends. The CDR3 loop spans 15 amino acids. Germline CDR1 SGHNT, CDR2 YYREEE (reference sequence). The CDR3 DNA is TGTGCCAGCAGCTTGGAAGCAGGGAGGCTGAACACCATATATTTT. This translates into CASSLEAGRLNTIYF.

The genes are TRBV6-1 and TRBJ2-7; D is perhaps TRBD2 (6 bases). Germline V gene data show CDR1 as MNHNS and CDR2 as SASEGT. CDR3 length equals 12 residues. Deletions cut 5 bases from V and 5 bases from J, with 10 bases between. In DNA, the CDR3 is TGTGCCAGCAGTCCTAGGACTAACGAGCAGTACTTC. Protein: CASSPRTNEQYF.

V is TRBV4-1 and J is TRBJ2-7; 10 nucleotides match TRBD1. J lost 7 bases, V lost 1 base, and 10 bases had no gene match. From germline, CDR1 is MGHRA and CDR2 YSYEKL. The CDR3 loop spans 16 amino acids. This CDR3 is CASSQGTGTGDYEQYF. CDR3 nucleotides: TGCGCCAGCAGCCAAGGTACCGGGACAGGGGATTATGAGCAGTACTTC.